This passage covers 31 T cell receptor beta chains from one sample sequenced in a study of blood T cell repertoires in COVID-19. Here immunoSEQ multiplex PCR was the method, and the copy in TCRdb shows in-frame clones only, minus some. The data contain a few hundred thousand clones, roughly nine tenths of them singletons. The sample taken for sequencing was PBMCs or T cells enriched from blood (not recorded which). The receptor source for this set is a human donor in a cohort exposed to, infected with or recovered from COVID-19 (not recorded which). The donor label of this sample is uncertain.

The V call is TRBV30, the J call TRBJ1-5, with a weak D call TRBD1 (5 bases). The V and J ends lost 2 bases and 2 bases respectively, with 19 bases between them. The CDR3 loop spans 17 amino acids. Per the germline V gene, CDR1 is GTSNPN and CDR2 is SVGIG (reference sequence). The CDR3 protein is CAWSRASGLMGNQPQHF. CDR3 DNA sequence: TGTGCCTGGAGTAGAGCCTCAGGGCTTATGGGCAATCAGCCCCAGCATTTT.

The sample holds one count of this clone. The chain combines TRBV4-1 with TRBJ1-1; TRBD1 is a possible D gene (5 bases). The CDR3 consists of 14 residues. Germline assignment: CDR1 MGHRA and CDR2 YSYEKL. Trimming cost V 8 bases and J 8 bases, with 21 bases left between them. Written as DNA, the CDR3 is TGCGCCAGCCGCGCCAATCGGGGGGATGGGGAAGCTTTCTTT. Amino acid sequence: CASRANRGDGEAFF.

The chain employs TRBV30 and TRBJ2-7, with D perhaps matching TRBD1 (6 bases). The CDR3 runs 14 residues. Germline loops: CDR1 GTSNPN, CDR2 SVGIG (reference sequence). Trimming took 0 bases from V and 2 from J, leaving 11 bases between them. CDR3 DNA: TGTGCCTGGAGTGTATCAGGGGACCCCTACGAGCAGTACTTC. Translating gives CAWSVSGDPYEQYF.

This clone was found once. The CDR3 DNA follows: TGTGCCAGCAGACAGGGACCGAACACCGGGGAGCTGTTTTTT. Translation: CASRQGPNTGELFF. The rearrangement uses TRBV7-9 and TRBJ2-2; possibly TRBD1 for D (6 bases). The CDR3 spans 14 residues. Looked up from germline, CDR1 is SEHNR and CDR2 is FQNEAQ (reference sequence). Trimming cost V 6 bases and J 0 bases, with 8 bases left between them.

The chain recombines TRBV29-1 with TRBJ2-5, with 9 bases identical to TRBD1. From germline, CDR1 is SQVTM and CDR2 ANQGSEA. The V segment lost 4 bases and the J segment 4 bases; nucleotides outside the gene matches: 10. The CDR3 spans 15 residues. CDR3 protein: CSVAFTQGAGETQYF. The CDR3 coding sequence is TGCAGCGTTGCCTTCACACAGGGGGCGGGAGAGACCCAGTACTTC. The variable domain in full, with the rest retrieved from reference TRBV29-1 and TRBJ2-5, is SAVISQKPSRDICQRGTSLTIQCQVDSQVTMMFWYRQQPGQSLTLIATANQGSEATYESGFVIDKFPISRPNLTFSTLTVSNMSPEDSSIYLCSVAFTQGAGETQYFGPGTRLLVL.

As for this clone: Mismatch with germline at one junction end may stem from a read error. The chain is built from TRBV5-5 and TRBJ1-1, with D perhaps matching TRBD1 (6 bases). In germline, CDR1 is SGHKS, CDR2 YYEKEE (reference sequence). The CDR3 has 16 residues. The CDR3 here is CARSGGGTGYATEAFF. The CDR3 nucleotides are TGTGCCCGCAGCGGGGGGGGTACAGGGTACGCCACTGAAGCTTTCTTT.

The V gene is TRBV18, the J gene TRBJ2-2; the D gene is possibly TRBD2 (6 bases). V lost 10 bases, J lost 5 bases, and 11 bases lay in between. This CDR3 has 12 amino acids. In germline, CDR1 is KGHSH, CDR2 LQKENI. CDR3 protein: CATRRETGELFF. The DNA for the CDR3 is TGTGCCACCCGACGGGAGACCGGGGAGCTGTTTTTT.

The chain joins TRBV5-4 to TRBJ2-1; 8 bases fit TRBD2. The CDR3 consists of 17 residues. V lost 4 bases to trimming and J lost 6 bases; unmatched junction nucleotides: 15. The V gene's germline CDR1 is SGHNT and CDR2 YYREEE (reference sequence). CDR3 protein: CASSLPVGAGVINEQFF. The CDR3, as DNA: TGTGCCAGCAGCCTCCCAGTGGGAGCGGGGGTGATCAATGAGCAGTTCTTC.

The chain uses TRBV12-3 or TRBV12-4 and TRBJ1-2; D not resolved. The V gene lost 3 bases and the J gene lost 1 base, with 3 bases spanning the gap. CDR3 length: 12 residues. CDR3 amino acids: CASSLSNYGYTF. The CDR3 DNA is TGTGCCAGCAGTTTGAGTAACTATGGCTACACCTTC.

This chain uses TRBV6-5 with TRBJ1-1; maybe TRBD1 (5 bases). The CDR3 is 16 amino acids. From germline, CDR1 is MNHEY and CDR2 SVGAGI. The V gene lost 4 bases and the J gene lost 5 bases, with 20 bases spanning the gap. The CDR3 bases are TGTGCCAGCAGTTGGACCGCGGGGGGGGAGAGGACTGAAGCTTTCTTT. Encoded protein: CASSWTAGGERTEAFF.

The chain links TRBV7-9 to TRBJ1-5, with D hard to call. The CDR3 consists of 17 residues. Deletions cut 0 bases from V and 6 bases from J, with 18 bases between. Germline lookup yields CDR1 SEHNR and CDR2 FQNEAQ (reference sequence). CDR3 protein: CASSLAGPGSGIQPQHF. CDR3 DNA: TGTGCCAGCAGCTTAGCCGGGCCCGGGTCCGGGATTCAGCCCCAGCATTTT. The variable domain in full, with the rest retrieved from reference TRBV7-9 and TRBJ1-5, is DTGVSQNPRHKITKRGQNVTFRCDPISEHNRLYWYRQTLGQGPEFLTYFQNEAQLEKSRLLSDRFSAERPKGSFSTLEIQRTEQGDSAMYLCASSLAGPGSGIQPQHFGDGTRLSIL.

The chain couples TRBV28 to TRBJ1-1; TRBD1 is a possible D gene (6 bases). CDR1 and CDR2 (germline): MDHEN, SYDVKM. The CDR3 is 17 residues long. The V and J ends lost 5 bases and 3 bases respectively, with 22 bases between them. The CDR3 coding sequence is TGTGCCAGCAGTGCCCTAAACCCAGGGGTTCGGGACACTGAAGCTTTCTTT. Translation: CASSALNPGVRDTEAFF.

The chain couples TRBV7-2 to TRBJ2-2; D remains unclear. In germline, CDR1 is SGHTA, CDR2 FQGNSA. V lost 2 bases, J lost 2 bases, and 3 bases lay in between. This CDR3 has 13 residues. In DNA, the CDR3 is TGTGCCAGCAGCTTAACAAACACCGGGGAGCTGTTTTTT. Translated: CASSLTNTGELFF.

The chain employs TRBV29-1 and TRBJ2-7; no definite D call. The germline V gene encodes CDR1 SQVTM and CDR2 ANQGSEA. Trimming left V 1 base short and J 4 bases short, with 11 bases between. The CDR3 loop spans 13 amino acids. The CDR3 region is CSVEGRHQYEQYF. The CDR3, as DNA: TGCAGCGTTGAAGGCAGACACCAATACGAGCAGTACTTC.

This clone has only a few counts. CDR3 amino acids: CAISPGRGLLNYGYTF. In DNA form, the CDR3 reads TGTGCCATCAGTCCGGGGCGGGGCTTACTAAACTATGGCTACACCTTC. This chain links TRBV10-3 with TRBJ1-2, with D tentatively TRBD1 (5 bases). CDR1 is ENHRY and CDR2 is SYGVKD in the germline V gene. Trimming took 5 bases from V and 2 from J, leaving 18 bases between them. The CDR3 consists of 16 residues.

The chain is built from TRBV5-4 and TRBJ2-1; a weak D match, TRBD1 (5 bases). Germline CDR1 reads SGHNT; CDR2 reads YYREEE (reference sequence). The CDR3 covers 14 residues. Trimming cost V 4 bases and J 4 bases, with 12 bases left between them. CDR3 nucleotide sequence: TGTGCCAGCAGCCAACTAACAGGTTACAATGAGCAGTTCTTC. The encoded protein is CASSQLTGYNEQFF.

The rearrangement joins TRBV4-1 to TRBJ1-1; D perhaps matches TRBD1 (6 bases). Trimming pared 3 bases from V and 0 bases from J, leaving 14 bases between. The germline V gene has CDR1 MGHRA and CDR2 YSYEKL. The CDR3 sequence is 16 residues long. The CDR3 sequence: CASSHRTVRMNTEAFF. For the CDR3, the DNA is TGCGCCAGCAGCCACAGGACAGTTAGGATGAACACTGAAGCTTTCTTT.

J is TRBJ2-4 and V is TRBV28; TRBD2 matches 7 bases. The CDR3 contains 15 residues. CDR1 and CDR2 (germline): MDHEN, SYDVKM. J was trimmed by 0 bases and V by 5 bases; bases with no gene match: 4. CDR3 bases: TGTGCCAGCAGTCCCGGGGGGATAGCCAAAAACATTCAGTACTTC. This sequence encodes CASSPGGIAKNIQYF. Using reference TRBV28 and TRBJ2-4 for the parts outside the CDR3, the full variable domain is DVKVTQSSRYLVKRTGEKVFLECVQDMDHENMFWYRQDPGLGLRLIYFSYDVKMKEKGDIPEGYSVSREKKERFSLILESASTNQTSMYLCASSPGGIAKNIQYFGAGTRLSVL.

V is TRBV24-1 and J is TRBJ1-4, with TRBD1 identical over 8 bases. This CDR3 region has 15 residues. V shed 3 bases, J shed 5 bases, and the junction held 4 bases outside the gene matches. Per the germline V gene, CDR1 is KGHDR and CDR2 is SFDVKD. In DNA, the CDR3 is TGTGCCACCAGTGATCCCAGGGGGCTAAATGAAAAACTGTTTTTT. Its translation: CATSDPRGLNEKLFF.

The chain uses TRBV2 and TRBJ2-7; TRBD1 agrees at 8 bases. Losses at the gene ends were 2 bases for V and 3 bases for J; bases not matched to a gene: 6. Germline V gene lookup returns CDR1 SNHLY and CDR2 FYNNEI. This CDR3 has 15 residues. CDR3 nucleotides: TGTGCCAGCAGTGAAACCGGGACAGGTTTCTACGAGCAGTACTTC. Amino acid sequence: CASSETGTGFYEQYF.

This clone appeared a few times. The chain carries TRBV9 and TRBJ2-7; 8 nucleotides align to TRBD1. The CDR3 has 17 amino acids. Unmatched junction bases numbered 15, after V lost 0 bases and J lost 7 bases. Germline V gives CDR1 SGDLS, CDR2 YYNGEE. In DNA form, the CDR3 reads TGTGCCAGCAGCGTAGGCCCTTCCCGACAGGGGAGAGGTGAGCAGTACTTC. Its translation: CASSVGPSRQGRGEQYF.

This clone has a single count. The chain carries TRBV24-1 and TRBJ2-3, with 8 positions matching TRBD1. This CDR3 is 14 amino acids long. V lost 6 bases to trimming and J lost 5 bases; unmatched junction nucleotides: 6. The germline CDR1 and CDR2 sequences are KGHDR and SFDVKD. As DNA, the CDR3 is TGTGCCACCAGTCTTGGACAGGGAAGAGATACGCAGTATTTT. Protein: CATSLGQGRDTQYF.

CDR3 in amino acids: CSVRGRVDNEQFF. The CDR3 DNA reads as TGCAGCGTTCGAGGGAGGGTTGACAATGAGCAGTTCTTC. The chain recombines TRBV29-1 with TRBJ2-1, with TRBD2 matching over 7 bases. The CDR3 spans 13 residues. CDR1 and CDR2 (germline): SQVTM, ANQGSEA. Trimming took 5 bases from V and 5 from J; bases not matched to a gene: 6.

The V call is TRBV5-1, the J call TRBJ2-1; 14 bases match TRBD2. J gave up 7 bases and V 4 bases, and 7 bases lay outside the gene matches. This CDR3 has 16 amino acids. Germline V lookup: CDR1 SGHRS, CDR2 YFSETQ. The CDR3 region is CASSATSGGERNEQFF. The CDR3 DNA follows: TGCGCCAGCAGCGCGACTAGCGGGGGGGAGCGGAATGAGCAGTTCTTC.

This sequence joins TRBV7-2 and TRBJ2-2; maybe TRBD1 (6 bases). The V and J ends lost 4 bases and 0 bases respectively, with 12 bases between them. Per the germline V gene, CDR1 is SGHTA and CDR2 is FQGNSA. CDR3 length equals 16 residues. Here the CDR3 DNA reads TGTGCCAGCAGCTCAGCAGGGGTCCCGAACACCGGGGAGCTGTTTTTT. Translated: CASSSAGVPNTGELFF. Filled out from reference TRBV7-2 and TRBJ2-2, the complete variable domain reads GAGVSQSPSNKVTEKGKDVELRCDPISGHTALYWYRQSLGQGLEFLIYFQGNSAPDKSGLPSDRFSAERTGGSVSTLTIQRTQQEDSAVYLCASSSAGVPNTGELFFGEGSRLTVL.

The chain couples TRBV30 to TRBJ1-1; D gene unclear. The CDR3 is made up of 12 amino acids. Germline CDR1 is GTSNPN and CDR2 is SVGIG (reference sequence). The germline V and J ends were trimmed by 2 bases and 7 bases, with 11 bases remaining between them. The CDR3 spells CAWSRGMGEAFF. For the CDR3, the DNA is TGTGCCTGGAGTAGAGGCATGGGTGAAGCTTTCTTT.

The V call is TRBV6-4, the J call TRBJ2-3; 10 bases agree with TRBD2. J was trimmed by 4 bases and V by 3 bases; bases with no gene match: 4. Germline assignment: CDR1 MRHNA and CDR2 SNTAGT. The CDR3 is 15 residues long. The CDR3, as DNA: TGTGCCAGCAGTGAAACCAGCGGGGGGGCAGATACGCAGTATTTT. Its translation: CASSETSGGADTQYF.

The V call is TRBV3-1 (or the pseudogene TRBV3-2), the J call TRBJ1-3, with 9 bases lining up with TRBD1. CDR1 LGHDT and CDR2 YNNKEL come from the germline V gene (reference sequence). The CDR3 spans 14 residues. Germline trimming cut 6 bases from V and 4 bases from J; bases unmatched to any gene: 4. CDR3 residues: CASRLGQGGNTIYF. The DNA for the CDR3 is TGTGCCAGCAGGTTGGGACAGGGAGGAAACACCATATATTTT.

J is TRBJ2-1 and V is TRBV5-1; D perhaps matches TRBD1 (6 bases). Trimming removed 4 bases from V and 8 bases from J, with 13 bases in between. Germline V lookup: CDR1 SGHRS, CDR2 YFSETQ. The CDR3 has 13 amino acids. In DNA form, the CDR3 reads TGCGCCAGCAGCCAGACAGGAGGATATGAGCAGTTCTTC. Its protein is CASSQTGGYEQFF. Full variable domain (rest looked up from reference TRBV5-1 and TRBJ2-1): KAGVTQTPRYLIKTRGQQVTLSCSPISGHRSVSWYQQTPGQGLQFLFEYFSETQRNKGNFPGRFSGRQFSNSRSEMNVSTLELGDSALYLCASSQTGGYEQFFGPGTRLTVL.

The chain joins TRBV6-5 to TRBJ2-1; tentatively, D is TRBD1 (5 bases). This CDR3 contains 12 residues. In germline, CDR1 is MNHEY, CDR2 SVGAGI. V was pared by 7 bases and J by 8 bases, with 12 bases between. The CDR3 loop reads CASIKTRDEQFF. The CDR3, as DNA: TGTGCCAGCATAAAAACCAGGGATGAGCAGTTCTTC.

V usage is TRBV19 and J usage is TRBJ1-2; TRBD1 might be the D (6 bases). Trimming took off 0 bases at V and 5 bases at J, with 13 bases between the two ends. The CDR3 has 15 residues. Per the germline V gene, CDR1 is LNHDA and CDR2 is SQIVND (reference sequence). The CDR3, as DNA: TGTGCCAGTAGTATAGACGGAGCGGGACATTATGGCTACACCTTC. Protein: CASSIDGAGHYGYTF. Full variable domain (missing parts from reference TRBV19 and TRBJ1-2): DGGITQSPKYLFRKEGQNVTLSCEQNLNHDAMYWYRQDPGQGLRLIYYSQIVNDFQKGDIAEGYSVSREKKESFPLTVTSAQKNPTAFYLCASSIDGAGHYGYTFGSGTRLTVV.